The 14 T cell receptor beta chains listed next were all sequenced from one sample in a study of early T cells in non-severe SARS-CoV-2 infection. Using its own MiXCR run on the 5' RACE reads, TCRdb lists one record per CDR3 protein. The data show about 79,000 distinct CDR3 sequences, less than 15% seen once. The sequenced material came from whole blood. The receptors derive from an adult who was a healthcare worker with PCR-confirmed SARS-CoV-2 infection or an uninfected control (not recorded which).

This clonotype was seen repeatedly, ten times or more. The CDR3 DNA follows: TGCAGTGCTAGTACACGGGGGGCAGATACGCAGTATTTT. It yields the protein CSASTRGADTQYF. The rearrangement uses TRBV20-1 and TRBJ2-3, with TRBD2 matching 7 bases. This CDR3 contains 13 residues. Germline values: CDR1 DFQATT, CDR2 SNEGSKA (reference sequence). J gave up 4 bases and V 3 bases, and 4 bases lay outside the gene matches.

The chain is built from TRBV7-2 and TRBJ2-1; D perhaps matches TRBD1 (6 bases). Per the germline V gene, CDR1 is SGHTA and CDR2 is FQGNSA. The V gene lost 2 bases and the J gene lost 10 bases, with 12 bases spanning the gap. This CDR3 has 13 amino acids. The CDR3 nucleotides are TGTGCCAGCAGCTTATTTCCCGGGACAGAGCAGTTCTTC. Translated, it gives CASSLFPGTEQFF.

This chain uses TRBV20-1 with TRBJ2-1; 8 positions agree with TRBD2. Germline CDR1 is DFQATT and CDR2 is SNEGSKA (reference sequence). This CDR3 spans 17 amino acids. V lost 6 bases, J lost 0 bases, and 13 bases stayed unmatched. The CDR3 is CSAADRGGYSSYNEQFF. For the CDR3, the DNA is TGCAGTGCCGCAGATCGGGGGGGATACAGCTCCTACAATGAGCAGTTCTTC.

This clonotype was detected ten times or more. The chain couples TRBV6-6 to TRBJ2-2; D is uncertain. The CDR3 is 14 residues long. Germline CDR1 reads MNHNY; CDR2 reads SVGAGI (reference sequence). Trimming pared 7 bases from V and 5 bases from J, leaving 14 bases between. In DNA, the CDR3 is TGTGCCAGCATGCTGCTTCGGAAGACCGGGGAGCTGTTTTTT. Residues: CASMLLRKTGELFF.

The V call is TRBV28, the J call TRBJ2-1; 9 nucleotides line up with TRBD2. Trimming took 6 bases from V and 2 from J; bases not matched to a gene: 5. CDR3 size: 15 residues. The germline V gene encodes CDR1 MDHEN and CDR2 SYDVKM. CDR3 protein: CASRTTSGAYNEQFF. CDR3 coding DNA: TGTGCCAGCAGAACGACTAGCGGAGCCTACAATGAGCAGTTCTTC. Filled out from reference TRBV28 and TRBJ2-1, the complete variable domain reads DVKVTQSSRYLVKRTGEKVFLECVQDMDHENMFWYRQDPGLGLRLIYFSYDVKMKEKGDIPEGYSVSREKKERFSLILESASTNQTSMYLCASRTTSGAYNEQFFGPGTRLTVL.

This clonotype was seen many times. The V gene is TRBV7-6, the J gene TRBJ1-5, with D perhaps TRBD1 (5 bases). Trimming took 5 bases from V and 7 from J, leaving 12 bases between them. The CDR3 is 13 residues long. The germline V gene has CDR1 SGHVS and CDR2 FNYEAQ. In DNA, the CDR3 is TGTGCCAGCAGCGACCTTCAGGGACAGCCCCAGCATTTT. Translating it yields CASSDLQGQPQHF.

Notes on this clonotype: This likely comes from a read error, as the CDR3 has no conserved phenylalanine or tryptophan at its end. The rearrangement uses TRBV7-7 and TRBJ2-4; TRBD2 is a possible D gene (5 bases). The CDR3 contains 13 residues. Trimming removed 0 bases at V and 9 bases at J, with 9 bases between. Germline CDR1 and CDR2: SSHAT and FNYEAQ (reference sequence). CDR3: CASSLAEAGIQYS. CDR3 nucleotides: TGTGCCAGCAGCTTAGCAGAGGCGGGCATTCAGTACTCC.

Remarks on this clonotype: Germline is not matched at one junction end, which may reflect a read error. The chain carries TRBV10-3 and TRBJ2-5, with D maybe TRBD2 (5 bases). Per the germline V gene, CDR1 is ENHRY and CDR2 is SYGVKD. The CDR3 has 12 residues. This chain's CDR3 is CAVGEVQETKYF. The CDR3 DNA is TGTGCCGTGGGAGAGGTACAAGAGACCAAGTACTTC.

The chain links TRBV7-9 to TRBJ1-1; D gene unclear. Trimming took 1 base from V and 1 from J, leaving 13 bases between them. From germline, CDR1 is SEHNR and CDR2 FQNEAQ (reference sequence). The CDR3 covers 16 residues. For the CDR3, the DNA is TGTGCCAGCAGCTTAGGGCTTTTCCCAGAGAACACTGAAGCTTTCTTT. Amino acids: CASSLGLFPENTEAFF. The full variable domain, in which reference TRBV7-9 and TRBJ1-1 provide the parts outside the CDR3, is DTGVSQNPRHKITKRGQNVTFRCDPISEHNRLYWYRQTLGQGPEFLTYFQNEAQLEKSRLLSDRFSAERPKGSFSTLEIQRTEQGDSAMYLCASSLGLFPENTEAFFGQGTRLTVV.

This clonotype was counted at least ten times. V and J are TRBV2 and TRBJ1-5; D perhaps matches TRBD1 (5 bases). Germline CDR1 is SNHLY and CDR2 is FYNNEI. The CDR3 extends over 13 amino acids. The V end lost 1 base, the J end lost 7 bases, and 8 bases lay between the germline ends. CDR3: CASSEGGRQPQHF. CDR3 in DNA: TGTGCCAGCAGTGAAGGGGGCCGGCAGCCCCAGCATTTT.

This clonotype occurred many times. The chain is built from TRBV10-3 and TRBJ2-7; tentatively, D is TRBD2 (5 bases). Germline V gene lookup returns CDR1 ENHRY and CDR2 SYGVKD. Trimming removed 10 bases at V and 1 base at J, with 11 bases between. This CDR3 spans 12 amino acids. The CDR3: CATAGGSYEQYF. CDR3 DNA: TGTGCCACCGCCGGCGGGTCCTACGAGCAGTACTTC.

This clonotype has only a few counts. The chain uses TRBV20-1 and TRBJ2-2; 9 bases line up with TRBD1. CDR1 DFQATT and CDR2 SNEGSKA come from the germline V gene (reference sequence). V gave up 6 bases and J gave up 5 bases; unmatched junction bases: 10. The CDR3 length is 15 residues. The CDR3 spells CSATSQGAITGELFF. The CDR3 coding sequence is TGCAGTGCAACTTCACAGGGGGCGATAACCGGGGAGCTGTTTTTT.

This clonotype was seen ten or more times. The DNA for the CDR3 is TGCAGTGCTAGAGAGGGACCAGGTGAAGCTTTCTTT. Its translation: CSAREGPGEAFF. The genes are TRBV20-1 and TRBJ1-1; the D gene is possibly TRBD1 (5 bases). Germline lookup yields CDR1 DFQATT and CDR2 SNEGSKA (reference sequence). V dropped 0 bases and J dropped 7 bases, with 9 bases sitting between them. The length of the CDR3 is 12 residues.

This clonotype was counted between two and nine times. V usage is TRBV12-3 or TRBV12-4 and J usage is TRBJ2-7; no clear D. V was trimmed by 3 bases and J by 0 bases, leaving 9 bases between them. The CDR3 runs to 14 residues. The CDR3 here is CASSLATTSYEQYF. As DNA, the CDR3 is TGTGCCAGCAGTTTGGCAACTACCTCCTACGAGCAGTACTTC.